The entry below gives a single TCR beta chain sequence along with its context. Its cognate antigen is unknown. The PCR made use of 60 Vbeta and 13 Jbeta primers. Profiling relied on immunoSEQ multiplex PCR, and the TCRdb table lists in-frame clones only, not all of them. The data show about 190,000 clones, with roughly four fifths seen just once and about 3.1% held by the top ten. This entry comes from a study of cytomegalovirus exposure and HLA in healthy donors. V lost 5 bases, J lost 4 bases, and 15 bases lay in between. Germline V gene sequence: CDR1 SGHVS, CDR2 FQNEAQ. CDR3 size: 15 residues. Study-level points and caveats: According to reports, the classifier identified cytomegalovirus status with high specificity and sensitivity.

Source material: PBMCs. This chain connects TRBV7-8 to TRBJ2-1; maybe TRBD2 (6 bases). The TCR sequence derives from a woman aged 25 to 39 in good health and CMV-seropositive. In DNA, the CDR3 is TGTGCCAGCAGCCCCTCTGGGAGGATTTACAATGAGCAGTTCTTC. Translation gives CASSPSGRIYNEQFF. Full variable domain (missing parts from reference TRBV7-8 and TRBJ2-1): GAGVSQSPRYKVAKRGQDVALRCDPISGHVSLFWYQQALGQGPEFLTYFQNEAQLDKSGLPSDRFFAERPEGSVSTLKIQRTQQEDSAVYLCASSPSGRIYNEQFFGPGTRLTVL.